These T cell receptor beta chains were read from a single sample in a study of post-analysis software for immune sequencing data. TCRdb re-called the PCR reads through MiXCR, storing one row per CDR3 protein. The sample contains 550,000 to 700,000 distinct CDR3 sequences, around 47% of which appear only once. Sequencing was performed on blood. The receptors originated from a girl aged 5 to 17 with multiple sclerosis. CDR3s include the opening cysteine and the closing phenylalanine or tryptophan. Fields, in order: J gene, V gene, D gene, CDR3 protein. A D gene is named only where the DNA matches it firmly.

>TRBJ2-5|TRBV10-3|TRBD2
CATSGGDLNEQYF
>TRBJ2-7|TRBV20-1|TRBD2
CSARDPRTSGRTDSYEQYF
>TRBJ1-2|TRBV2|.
CASSVGGRGDGYTF
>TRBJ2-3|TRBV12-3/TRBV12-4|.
CASSLLGLSSTDTQYF
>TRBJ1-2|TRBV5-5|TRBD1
CASSLGPDREVYGYTF
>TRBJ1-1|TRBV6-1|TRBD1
CAGTGDTEAFF
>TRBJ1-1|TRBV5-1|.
CASSPSGAAEAFF
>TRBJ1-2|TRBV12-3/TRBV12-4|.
CASSLTAYGYTF
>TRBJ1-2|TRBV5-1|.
CASRLIGGSAGYTF
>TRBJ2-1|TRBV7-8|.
CASSLLQGSYNEQFF
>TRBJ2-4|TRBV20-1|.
CSARDPIKTGQYF
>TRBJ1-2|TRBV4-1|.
CASKKSGTVTNYGYTF
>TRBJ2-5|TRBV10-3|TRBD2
CAISDVAGEETQYF
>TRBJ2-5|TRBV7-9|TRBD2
CASNIPGSGRRETQYF
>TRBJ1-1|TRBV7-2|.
CASSLATNEAFF
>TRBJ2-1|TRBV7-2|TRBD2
CASSQFTSGENEQFF
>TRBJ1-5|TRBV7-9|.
CASSLEVNQPQHF
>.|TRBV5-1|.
CASSLNRDHNYEQYF
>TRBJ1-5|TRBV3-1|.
CASSQDWQNQPQHF
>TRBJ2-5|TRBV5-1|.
CASSFGQSQETQYF
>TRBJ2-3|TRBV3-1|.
CASSQEAGSTGDTQYF
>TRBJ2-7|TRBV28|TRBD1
CASSASGGLTYEQYF
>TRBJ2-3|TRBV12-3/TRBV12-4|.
CASSGISLSTDTQYF
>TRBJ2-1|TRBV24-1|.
CATSGRGSYNEQFF
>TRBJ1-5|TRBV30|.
CAWSLSGLHQPQHF
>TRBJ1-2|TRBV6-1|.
CASNQGYTF
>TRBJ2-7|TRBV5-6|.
CASSVAPRQSYEQYF
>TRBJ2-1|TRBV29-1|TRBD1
CSVDRDRGNIEQFF
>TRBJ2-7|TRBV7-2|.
CASSSLLGSYEQYF
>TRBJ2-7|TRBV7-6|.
CASSLVGSEQYF
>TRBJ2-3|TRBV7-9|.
CASSLMATTDKQYF
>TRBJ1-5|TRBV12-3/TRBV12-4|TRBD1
CASRPPGQPNQPQHF
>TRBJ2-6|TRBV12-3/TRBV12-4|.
CASSSPPLSGANVLTF
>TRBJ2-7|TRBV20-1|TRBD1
CSAVRDRGYEQYF
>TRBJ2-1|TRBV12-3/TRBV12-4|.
CASNKANSYNEQFF
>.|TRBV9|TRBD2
CASSAPSGTSGGSFSETQYF
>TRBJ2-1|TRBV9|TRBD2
CASSAVAGSSYNEQFF
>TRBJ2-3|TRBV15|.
CATSRDPNTDTQYF
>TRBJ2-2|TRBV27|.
CASRLTNTGELFF
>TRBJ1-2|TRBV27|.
CASSLTLKGYGYTF
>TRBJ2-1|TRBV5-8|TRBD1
CASSSHDRQGQVQRDEQFF
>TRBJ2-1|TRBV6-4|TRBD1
CASSEGQGASEQFF
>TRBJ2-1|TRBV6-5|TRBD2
CASRLGTSSGNEQFF
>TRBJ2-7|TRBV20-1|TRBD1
CSASRGTGNYEQYF
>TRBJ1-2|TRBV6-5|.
CASSYSTLGYTF
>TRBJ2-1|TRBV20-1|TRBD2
CSASLRTSGNYNEQFF
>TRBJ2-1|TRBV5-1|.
CASSLGWGASSYNEQFF
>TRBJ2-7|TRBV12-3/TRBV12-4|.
CASSLWQGKVEQYF
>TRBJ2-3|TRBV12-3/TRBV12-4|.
CASSPAWGRDAQYF
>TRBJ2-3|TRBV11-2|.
CASSLLFTDTQYF
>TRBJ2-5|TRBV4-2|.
CASSQQVGETQYF
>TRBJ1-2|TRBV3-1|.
CASSQGWDIAGYTF
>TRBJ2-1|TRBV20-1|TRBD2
CSAIKTSGFYNEQFF
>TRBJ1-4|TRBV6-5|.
CASTADLGEKLFF
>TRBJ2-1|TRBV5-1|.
CASSDQAAGTYNEQFF